Each of the 28 T cell receptor beta chains below was sequenced from the same sample in a study of T cell responses to AZD1222 COVID-19 vaccine. The assay was immunoSEQ multiplex PCR, and TCRdb's table has in-frame clones only and misses some. The sample has 95,000 to 150,000 clones, 75% to 90% seen once. The material sequenced was peripheral blood, taken on day 0 of AZD1222 vaccination. The receptors stem from an adult in good health.

The chain combines TRBV28 with TRBJ1-2; maybe TRBD1 (5 bases). The CDR3 consists of 18 residues. Germline assignment: CDR1 MDHEN and CDR2 SYDVKM. Trimming shortened V by 4 bases and J by 0 bases, and 21 bases separated the two germline ends. The CDR3 loop reads CASSSPPHRDVANYGYTF. CDR3 DNA: TGTGCCAGCAGTTCCCCACCTCATCGGGACGTAGCTAACTATGGCTACACCTTC.

The chain recombines TRBV7-2 with TRBJ2-1; D may be TRBD1 or TRBD2 (6 bases each). V dropped 5 bases and J dropped 4 bases, with 15 bases sitting between them. CDR3 length equals 15 residues. Per the germline V gene, CDR1 is SGHTA and CDR2 is FQGNSA. In DNA, the CDR3 is TGTGCCAGCAGCCCCACACGGGGGCTTTACAATGAGCAGTTCTTC. Encoded protein: CASSPTRGLYNEQFF.

This chain connects TRBV19 to TRBJ2-7; possibly TRBD1 for D (5 bases). Per the germline V gene, CDR1 is LNHDA and CDR2 is SQIVND (reference sequence). CDR3 length: 16 amino acids. Trimming pared 3 bases from V and 2 bases from J, leaving 17 bases between. As DNA, the CDR3 is TGTGCCAGTAGTATCTTAGGGGCAGGCGGTACCTACGAGCAGTACTTC. It is translated as CASSILGAGGTYEQYF.

In this sample, this clone turned up once. The gene calls are TRBV27 and TRBJ1-2; TRBD1 matches at 7 bases. The CDR3 is 14 amino acids. Germline trimming cut 7 bases from V and 2 bases from J; bases unmatched to any gene: 7. CDR1 and CDR2 from the germline V gene are MNHEY and SMNVEV (reference sequence). CDR3: CASTAAGQNYGYTF. In DNA, the CDR3 is TGTGCCAGCACCGCAGCGGGACAGAACTATGGCTACACCTTC.

This clone appeared a single time. The rearrangement joins TRBV28 to TRBJ1-2; D unclear. CDR3 length equals 15 residues. Deletions cut 4 bases from V and 8 bases from J, with 20 bases between. Germline CDR1 is MDHEN and CDR2 is SYDVKM. The CDR3 loop is CASSSPSGALGGYTF. As DNA, the CDR3 is TGTGCCAGCAGTTCCCCCTCCGGAGCTTTAGGGGGCTACACCTTC.

The chain is built from TRBV7-6 and TRBJ1-6; D ambiguous. CDR3 length equals 14 residues. Germline assignment: CDR1 SGHVS and CDR2 FNYEAQ. The germline V and J ends were trimmed by 1 base and 3 bases, with 4 bases remaining between them. The CDR3 sequence is CASSLGGYNSPLHF. Here the CDR3 DNA reads TGTGCCAGCAGCTTAGGGGGCTATAATTCACCCCTCCACTTT.

V is TRBV27 and J is TRBJ2-7; possibly TRBD1 or TRBD2 for D (5 bases each). This CDR3 is built from 14 residues. Trimming took off 4 bases at V and 3 bases at J, with 13 bases between the two ends. Germline loops: CDR1 MNHEY, CDR2 SMNVEV (reference sequence). In DNA form, the CDR3 reads TGTGCCAGCAGTTCGACGGGACCGGGCTACGAGCAGTACTTC. Translated, it gives CASSSTGPGYEQYF.

J is TRBJ2-1 and V is TRBV7-8, with 10 nucleotides matching TRBD1. The germline CDR1 and CDR2 sequences are SGHVS and FQNEAQ. Losses at the gene ends were 5 bases for V and 6 bases for J; bases not matched to a gene: 4. The CDR3 covers 14 residues. CDR3 bases: TGTGCCAGCAGCGGGGGACAGGGGATCAATGAGCAGTTCTTC. Amino acid sequence: CASSGGQGINEQFF.

This clone was seen a single time. This CDR3 is CASSSPSTDTQYF. In DNA form, the CDR3 reads TGTGCCAGCAGCTCACCTAGCACAGATACGCAGTATTTT. The chain couples TRBV7-9 to TRBJ2-3; the D is unclear. The CDR3 covers 13 residues. The germline CDR1 and CDR2 sequences are SEHNR and FQNEAQ (reference sequence). V was pared by 4 bases and J by 0 bases, with 5 bases between.

The chain joins TRBV11-2 to TRBJ1-2; no clear D gene. The ends were cut back, 1 base at V and 4 bases at J, with 13 bases in the middle. This CDR3 is built from 15 residues. Germline CDR1 is SGHAT and CDR2 is FQNNGV. CDR3 in DNA: TGTGCCAGCAGCTTAGGAAGGGAAATCTTCTATGGCTACACCTTC. It is translated as CASSLGREIFYGYTF.

The CDR3 spells CASNTLRGRGHSNYGYTF. The CDR3 DNA sequence: TGTGCCAGCAACACCCTCCGGGGCAGGGGGCATTCTAACTATGGCTACACCTTC. This chain connects TRBV28 to TRBJ1-2; 8 nucleotides match TRBD1. Germline CDR1 reads MDHEN; CDR2 reads SYDVKM. The CDR3 length is 18 residues. Germline trimming cut 7 bases from V and 0 bases from J; bases unmatched to any gene: 16.

This chain links TRBV14 with TRBJ2-5; no clear D gene. Trimming took off 4 bases at V and 1 base at J, with 16 bases between the two ends. This CDR3 is 16 amino acids long. Germline V gene lookup returns CDR1 SGHDN and CDR2 FVKESK. In DNA, the CDR3 is TGTGCCAGCAGCCCCGGAAGGGAAGGACGCCAAGAGACCCAGTACTTC. Protein sequence: CASSPGREGRQETQYF.

The chain links TRBV10-2 to TRBJ1-2; no reliable D call. V was pared by 2 bases and J by 4 bases, with 11 bases between. CDR3 size: 14 residues. Germline CDR1 WSHSY, CDR2 SAAADI. CDR3 region: CASSELGFGYGYTF. In DNA form, the CDR3 reads TGCGCCAGCAGTGAGCTGGGGTTCGGCTATGGCTACACCTTC.

CDR3 DNA: TGTGCCACCGCCCAGACAGGGGGAACGAGCACTGAAGCTTTCTTT. This sequence encodes CATAQTGGTSTEAFF. V is TRBV19 and J is TRBJ1-1; 9 bases line up with TRBD1. Trimming removed 10 bases from V and 4 bases from J; junction bases left unmatched: 13. From germline, CDR1 is LNHDA and CDR2 SQIVND (reference sequence). CDR3 length: 15 residues. The full variable domain, with the rest looked up from reference TRBV19 and TRBJ1-1, is DGGITQSPKYLFRKEGQNVTLSCEQNLNHDAMYWYRQDPGQGLRLIYYSQIVNDFQKGDIAEGYSVSREKKESFPLTVTSAQKNPTAFYLCATAQTGGTSTEAFFGQGTRLTVV.

This chain joins TRBV5-1 and TRBJ1-2; 8 nucleotides line up with TRBD1. V lost 4 bases, J lost 7 bases, and 6 bases stayed unmatched. This CDR3 is built from 13 residues. Germline assignment: CDR1 SGHRS and CDR2 YFSETQ. For the CDR3, the DNA is TGCGCCAGCAGCCCTGACAGGGGATCTGGCTACACCTTC. Translation gives CASSPDRGSGYTF.

The CDR3 region is CASSSYWTGGNQPQHF. CDR3 sequence (DNA): TGTGCCAGCAGTTCCTACTGGACAGGGGGCAATCAGCCCCAGCATTTT. V and J are TRBV28 and TRBJ1-5, with 9 bases aligning to TRBD1. The CDR3 is 16 residues long. Unmatched junction bases numbered 6, after V lost 4 bases and J lost 2 bases. The germline V gene encodes CDR1 MDHEN and CDR2 SYDVKM.

The gene calls are TRBV2 and TRBJ1-4; D remains unclear. Germline CDR1 and CDR2: SNHLY and FYNNEI. CDR3 length equals 14 residues. V lost 5 bases and J lost 6, with 13 bases in between. CDR3 in DNA: TGTGCCAGCAGTTTGACGGTCCTGGATGAAAAACTGTTTTTT. As protein: CASSLTVLDEKLFF.

This chain joins TRBV6-5 and TRBJ2-7, with a weak D call TRBD2 (5 bases). Trimming cost V 2 bases and J 1 base, with 12 bases left between them. The germline CDR1 and CDR2 sequences are MNHEY and SVGAGI. The CDR3 totals 15 residues. In nucleotides, the CDR3 is TGTGCCAGCAGTTACCTTTCGACGGGATCCTACGAGCAGTACTTC. Protein product: CASSYLSTGSYEQYF.

The rearrangement joins TRBV15 to TRBJ1-5; D perhaps matches TRBD1 (5 bases). The CDR3 contains 14 residues. Germline loops: CDR1 LNHNV, CDR2 YYDKDF (reference sequence). V lost 6 bases and J lost 9, with 18 bases in between. CDR3 DNA: TGTGCCACCAGGCCCGGACAACTTAGGGGGCCCCAGCATTTT. This gives the protein CATRPGQLRGPQHF. The whole variable domain, remainder taken from reference TRBV15 and TRBJ1-5, is DAMVIQNPRYQVTQFGKPVTLSCSQTLNHNVMYWYQQKSSQAPKLLFHYYDKDFNNEADTPDNFQSRRPNTSFCFLDIRSPGLGDTAMYLCATRPGQLRGPQHFGDGTRLSIL.

The gene calls are TRBV7-8 and TRBJ2-5; the D is unclear. Between the trimmed V and J ends, which lost 4 bases and 9 bases, there was a span of 15 bases. CDR3 length: 13 residues. Germline CDR1 reads SGHVS; CDR2 reads FQNEAQ. CDR3 sequence: CASSSGRAVAQYF. CDR3 sequence (DNA): TGTGCCAGCAGCTCCGGTAGGGCAGTAGCCCAGTACTTC.

The chain employs TRBV18 and TRBJ1-1; D is unclear. This CDR3 is 13 amino acids long. V was cut by 3 bases and J by 3 bases, with 8 bases left in between. The germline gives CDR1 KGHSH, CDR2 LQKENI. The CDR3 region has the DNA TGTGCCAGCTCACCTACGTCGTACACTGAAGCTTTCTTT. Translating it yields CASSPTSYTEAFF.

The chain combines TRBV4-2 with TRBJ2-2; 7 bases align to TRBD1. The CDR3 is made up of 14 amino acids. J lost 6 bases, V lost 8 bases, and 9 bases had no gene match. Germline CDR1 and CDR2: LGHNA and YNFKEQ. CDR3 residues: CASSWSGTAGELFF. As DNA, the CDR3 is TGTGCCAGCTCTTGGAGTGGGACAGCCGGGGAGCTGTTTTTT.

The chain links TRBV6-5 to TRBJ1-2; maybe TRBD1 (6 bases). CDR1 and CDR2 (germline): MNHEY, SVGAGI. With 5 bases removed from V and 0 bases from J, the gap between germline ends came to 13 bases. There are 15 residues in the CDR3. CDR3 nucleotide sequence: TGTGCCAGCAGTACCAAGGGGGGGGCTAACTATGGCTACACCTTC. This translates into CASSTKGGANYGYTF.

The J gene is TRBJ2-3, the V gene TRBV27; 9 positions agree with TRBD2. The junction had 7 bases not matched to a gene; V was cut back by 3 bases and J by 0 bases. The CDR3 contains 17 residues. Germline CDR1 reads MNHEY; CDR2 reads SMNVEV (reference sequence). The CDR3 DNA is TGTGCCAGCAGTTTTTGGGCTAGCGGGGCTAGCACAGATACGCAGTATTTT. This gives the protein CASSFWASGASTDTQYF.

This clone appeared a few times. The chain carries TRBV7-2 and TRBJ2-7; D is unclear. CDR1 is SGHTA and CDR2 is FQGNSA in the germline V gene. With 5 bases removed from V and 2 bases from J, the gap between germline ends came to 13 bases. The CDR3 consists of 14 residues. The CDR3 sequence: CASSIGPSPYEQYF. CDR3 coding DNA: TGTGCCAGCAGCATTGGACCCTCCCCCTACGAGCAGTACTTC.

The CDR3 spells CASSLDPTGQGNQPQHF. CDR3 coding DNA: TGCGCCAGCAGCTTGGACCCCACAGGGCAGGGCAATCAGCCCCAGCATTTT. J is TRBJ1-5 and V is TRBV5-1; perhaps TRBD1 as D (6 bases). V lost 0 bases, J lost 2 bases, and 15 bases lay in between. CDR1 SGHRS and CDR2 YFSETQ come from the germline V gene. CDR3 length equals 17 residues. The whole variable domain, remainder taken from reference TRBV5-1 and TRBJ1-5, is KAGVTQTPRYLIKTRGQQVTLSCSPISGHRSVSWYQQTPGQGLQFLFEYFSETQRNKGNFPGRFSGRQFSNSRSEMNVSTLELGDSALYLCASSLDPTGQGNQPQHFGDGTRLSIL.

The chain joins TRBV6-4 to TRBJ2-7, with TRBD1 identical over 7 bases. Per the germline V gene, CDR1 is MRHNA and CDR2 is SNTAGT. Trimming cost V 3 bases and J 3 bases; bases outside gene matches: 11. The CDR3 runs 16 residues. DNA for the CDR3: TGTGCCAGCAGTGATCTCCGACAGGGAAGGGACTACGAGCAGTACTTC. As protein: CASSDLRQGRDYEQYF.

The chain combines TRBV11-2 with TRBJ2-7; the match to TRBD1 covers 7 bases. Germline V gene data show CDR1 as SGHAT and CDR2 as FQNNGV. With V trimmed by 4 bases and J by 9 bases, 21 bases remained unmatched. The CDR3 runs 17 residues. The CDR3 loop reads CASSSLRVDRANHGQYF. Here the CDR3 DNA reads TGTGCCAGCAGCTCCCTCCGCGTCGACAGGGCCAACCATGGGCAGTACTTC.